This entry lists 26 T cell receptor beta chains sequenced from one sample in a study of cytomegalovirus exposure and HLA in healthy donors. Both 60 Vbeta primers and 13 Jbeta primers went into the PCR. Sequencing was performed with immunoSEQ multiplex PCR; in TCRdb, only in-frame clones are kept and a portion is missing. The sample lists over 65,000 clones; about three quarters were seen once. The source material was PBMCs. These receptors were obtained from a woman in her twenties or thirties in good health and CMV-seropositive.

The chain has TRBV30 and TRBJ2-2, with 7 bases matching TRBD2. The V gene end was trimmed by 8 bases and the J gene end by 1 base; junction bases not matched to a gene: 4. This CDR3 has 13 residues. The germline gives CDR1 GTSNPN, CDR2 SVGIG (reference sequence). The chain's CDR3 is CAEGGQNTGELFF. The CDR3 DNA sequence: TGTGCCGAGGGAGGGCAGAACACCGGGGAGCTGTTTTTT.

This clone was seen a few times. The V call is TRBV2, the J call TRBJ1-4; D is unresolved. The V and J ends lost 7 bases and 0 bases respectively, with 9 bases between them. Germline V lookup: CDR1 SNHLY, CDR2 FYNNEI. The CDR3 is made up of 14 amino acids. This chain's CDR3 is CASKKLTTNEKLFF. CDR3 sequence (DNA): TGTGCCAGCAAGAAGCTGACAACTAATGAAAAACTGTTTTTT.

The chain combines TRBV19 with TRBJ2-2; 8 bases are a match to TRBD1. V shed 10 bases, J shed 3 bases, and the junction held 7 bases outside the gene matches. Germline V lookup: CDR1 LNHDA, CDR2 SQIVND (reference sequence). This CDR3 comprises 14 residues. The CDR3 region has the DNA TGTGCCACGAAGACAGGGGTGGACACCGGGGAGCTGTTTTTT. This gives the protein CATKTGVDTGELFF.

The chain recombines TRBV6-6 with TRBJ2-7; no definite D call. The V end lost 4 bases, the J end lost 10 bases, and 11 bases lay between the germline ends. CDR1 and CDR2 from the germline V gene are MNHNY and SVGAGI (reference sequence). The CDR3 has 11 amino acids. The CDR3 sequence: CASSSRLDQYF. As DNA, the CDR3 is TGTGCCAGCAGTTCAAGGCTAGATCAGTACTTC.

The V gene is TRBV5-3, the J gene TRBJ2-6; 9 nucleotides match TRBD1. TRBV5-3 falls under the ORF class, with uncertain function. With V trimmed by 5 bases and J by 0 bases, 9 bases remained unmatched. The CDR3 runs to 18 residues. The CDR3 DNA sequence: TGTGCCAGAAGGGGACCCTGGGACAGGGTCTCTGGGGCCAACGTCCTGACTTTC. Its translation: CARRGPWDRVSGANVLTF.

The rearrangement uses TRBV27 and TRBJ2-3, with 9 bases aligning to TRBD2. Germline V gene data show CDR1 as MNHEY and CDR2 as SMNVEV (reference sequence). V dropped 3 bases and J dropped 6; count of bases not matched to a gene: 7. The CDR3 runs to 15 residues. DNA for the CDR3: TGTGCCAGCAGTTTTAGTAGCGGGAGCTACGATACGCAGTATTTT. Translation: CASSFSSGSYDTQYF.

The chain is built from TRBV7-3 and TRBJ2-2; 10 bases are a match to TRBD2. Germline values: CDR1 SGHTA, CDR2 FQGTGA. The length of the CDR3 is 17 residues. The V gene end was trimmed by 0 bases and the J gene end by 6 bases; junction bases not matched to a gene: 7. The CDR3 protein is CASSLTWASGSAGELFF. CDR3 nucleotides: TGTGCCAGCAGCTTAACTTGGGCTAGCGGGAGTGCCGGGGAGCTGTTTTTT. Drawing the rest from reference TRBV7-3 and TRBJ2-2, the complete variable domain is GAGVSQTPSNKVTEKGKYVELRCDPISGHTALYWYRQSLGQGPEFLIYFQGTGAADDSGLPNDRFFAVRPEGSVSTLKIQRTERGDSAVYLCASSLTWASGSAGELFFGEGSRLTVL.

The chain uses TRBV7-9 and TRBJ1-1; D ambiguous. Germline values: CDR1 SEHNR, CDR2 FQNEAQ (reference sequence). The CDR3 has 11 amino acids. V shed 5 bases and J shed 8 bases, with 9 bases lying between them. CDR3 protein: CASSPLLEAFF. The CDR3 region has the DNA TGTGCCAGCAGCCCCCTCCTCGAAGCTTTCTTT. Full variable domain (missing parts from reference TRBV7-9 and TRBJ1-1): DTGVSQNPRHKITKRGQNVTFRCDPISEHNRLYWYRQTLGQGPEFLTYFQNEAQLEKSRLLSDRFSAERPKGSFSTLEIQRTEQGDSAMYLCASSPLLEAFFGQGTRLTVV.

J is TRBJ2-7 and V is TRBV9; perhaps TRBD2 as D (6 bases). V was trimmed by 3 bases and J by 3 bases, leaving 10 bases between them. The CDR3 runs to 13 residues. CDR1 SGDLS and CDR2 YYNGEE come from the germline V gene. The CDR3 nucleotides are TGTGCCAGCAGCGGGGGACTGGGCTACGAGCAGTACTTC. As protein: CASSGGLGYEQYF.

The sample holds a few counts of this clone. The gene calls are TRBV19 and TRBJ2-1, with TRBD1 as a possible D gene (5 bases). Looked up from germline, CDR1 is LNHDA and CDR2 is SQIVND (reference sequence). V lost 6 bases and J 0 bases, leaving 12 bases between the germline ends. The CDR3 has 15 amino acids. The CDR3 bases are TGTGCCAGTAGAATCGACAGATTCTCCTACAATGAGCAGTTCTTC. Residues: CASRIDRFSYNEQFF.

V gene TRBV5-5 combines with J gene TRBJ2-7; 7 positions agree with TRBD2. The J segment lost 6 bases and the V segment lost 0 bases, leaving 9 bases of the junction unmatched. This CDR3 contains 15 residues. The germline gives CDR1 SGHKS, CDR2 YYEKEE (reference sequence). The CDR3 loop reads CASSLGMAGASEQYF. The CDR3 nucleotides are TGTGCCAGCAGCTTGGGAATGGCGGGAGCGAGCGAGCAGTACTTC.

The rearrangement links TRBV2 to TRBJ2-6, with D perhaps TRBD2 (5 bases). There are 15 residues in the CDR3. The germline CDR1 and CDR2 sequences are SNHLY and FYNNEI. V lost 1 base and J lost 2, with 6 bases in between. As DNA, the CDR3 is TGTGCCAGCAGTGAAGGGACTCCTGGGGCCAACGTCCTGACTTTC. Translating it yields CASSEGTPGANVLTF.

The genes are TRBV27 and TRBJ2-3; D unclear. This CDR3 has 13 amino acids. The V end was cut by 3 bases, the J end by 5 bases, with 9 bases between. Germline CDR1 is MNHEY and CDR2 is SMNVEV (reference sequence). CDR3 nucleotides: TGTGCCAGCAGTTTCCTCATGAGAGATACGCAGTATTTT. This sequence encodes CASSFLMRDTQYF.

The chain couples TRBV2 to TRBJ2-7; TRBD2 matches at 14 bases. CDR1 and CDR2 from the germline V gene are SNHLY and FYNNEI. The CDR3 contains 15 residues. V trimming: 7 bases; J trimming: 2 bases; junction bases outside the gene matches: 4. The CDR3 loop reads CASNVGLAGAYEQYF. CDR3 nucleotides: TGTGCCAGCAACGTGGGACTAGCGGGGGCCTACGAGCAGTACTTC.

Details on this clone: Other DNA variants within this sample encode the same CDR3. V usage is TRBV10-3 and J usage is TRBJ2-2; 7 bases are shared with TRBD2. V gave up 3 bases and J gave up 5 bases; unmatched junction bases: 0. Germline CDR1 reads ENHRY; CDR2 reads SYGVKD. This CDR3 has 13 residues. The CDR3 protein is CAISEAGTGELFF. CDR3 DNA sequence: TGTGCCATCAGTGAAGCGGGAACCGGGGAGCTGTTTTTT.

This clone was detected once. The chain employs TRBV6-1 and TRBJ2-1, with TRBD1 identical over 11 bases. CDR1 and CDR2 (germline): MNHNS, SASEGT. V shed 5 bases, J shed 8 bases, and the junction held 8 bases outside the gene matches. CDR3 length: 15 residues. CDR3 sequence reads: CASSQGQGAMDEQFF. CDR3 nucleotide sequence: TGTGCCAGCAGTCAAGGACAGGGGGCTATGGATGAGCAGTTCTTC.

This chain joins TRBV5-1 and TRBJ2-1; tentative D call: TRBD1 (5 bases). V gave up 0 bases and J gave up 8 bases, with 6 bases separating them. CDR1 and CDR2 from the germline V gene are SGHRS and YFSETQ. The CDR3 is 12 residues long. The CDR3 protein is CASSLEGYEQFF. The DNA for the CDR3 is TGCGCCAGCAGCTTGGAGGGGTATGAGCAGTTCTTC.

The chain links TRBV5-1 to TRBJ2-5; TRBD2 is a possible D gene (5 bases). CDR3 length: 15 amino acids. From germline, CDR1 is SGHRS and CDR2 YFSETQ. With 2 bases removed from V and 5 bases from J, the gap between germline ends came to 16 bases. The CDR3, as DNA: TGCGCCAGCAGCTTAGGGAGAGCGTCGCGGGAGACCCAGTACTTC. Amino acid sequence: CASSLGRASRETQYF.

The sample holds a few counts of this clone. CDR3 residues: CASSLTGTGSYEQYF. CDR3 sequence (DNA): TGTGCCAGCAGTTTAACCGGGACAGGATCCTACGAGCAGTACTTC. This chain uses TRBV5-6 with TRBJ2-7; 8 nucleotides match TRBD1. V trimming: 5 bases; J trimming: 1 base; junction bases outside the gene matches: 8. There are 15 residues in the CDR3. Germline V gene data show CDR1 as SGHDT and CDR2 as YYEEEE.

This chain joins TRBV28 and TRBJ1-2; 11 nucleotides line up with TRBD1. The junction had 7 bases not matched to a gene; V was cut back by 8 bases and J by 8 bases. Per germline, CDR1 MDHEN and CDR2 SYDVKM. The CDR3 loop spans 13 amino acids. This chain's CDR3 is CASEGQGALGYTF. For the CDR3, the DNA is TGTGCCAGCGAAGGACAGGGGGCTTTAGGCTACACCTTC.

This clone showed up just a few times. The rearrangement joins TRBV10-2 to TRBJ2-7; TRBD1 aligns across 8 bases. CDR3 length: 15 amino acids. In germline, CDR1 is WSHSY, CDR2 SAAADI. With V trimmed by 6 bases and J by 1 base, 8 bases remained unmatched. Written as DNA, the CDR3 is TGCGCCAGCAGCGGACAGGGTGTAGGATCCTACGAGCAGTACTTC. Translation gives CASSGQGVGSYEQYF.

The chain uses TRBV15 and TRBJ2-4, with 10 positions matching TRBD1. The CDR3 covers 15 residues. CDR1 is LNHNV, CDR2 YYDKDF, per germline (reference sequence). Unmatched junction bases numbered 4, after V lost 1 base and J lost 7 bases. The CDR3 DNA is TGTGCCACCAGCAGAGGACAGGGGGCGAGTAACATTCAGTACTTC. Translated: CATSRGQGASNIQYF. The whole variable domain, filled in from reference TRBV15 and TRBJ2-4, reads DAMVIQNPRYQVTQFGKPVTLSCSQTLNHNVMYWYQQKSSQAPKLLFHYYDKDFNNEADTPDNFQSRRPNTSFCFLDIRSPGLGDTAMYLCATSRGQGASNIQYFGAGTRLSVL.

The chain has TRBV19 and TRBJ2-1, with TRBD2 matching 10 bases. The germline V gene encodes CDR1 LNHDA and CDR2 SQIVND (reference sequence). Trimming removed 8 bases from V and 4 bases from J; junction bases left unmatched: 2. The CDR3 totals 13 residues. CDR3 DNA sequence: TGTGCCAGTGTAGCGGGAGGATACAATGAGCAGTTCTTC. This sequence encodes CASVAGGYNEQFF. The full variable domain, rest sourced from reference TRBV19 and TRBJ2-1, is DGGITQSPKYLFRKEGQNVTLSCEQNLNHDAMYWYRQDPGQGLRLIYYSQIVNDFQKGDIAEGYSVSREKKESFPLTVTSAQKNPTAFYLCASVAGGYNEQFFGPGTRLTVL.

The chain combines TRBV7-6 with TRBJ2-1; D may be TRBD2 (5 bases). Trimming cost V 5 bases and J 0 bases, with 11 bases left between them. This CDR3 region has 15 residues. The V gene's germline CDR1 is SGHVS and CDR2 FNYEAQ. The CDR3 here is CASSLRVSSYNEQFF. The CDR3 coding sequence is TGTGCCAGCAGCCTGCGGGTTAGCTCCTACAATGAGCAGTTCTTC.

In DNA, the CDR3 is TGTGCCAGTAGTATAGATGTCGGGGGGCGCCCCTACAATGAGCAGTTCTTC. This translates into CASSIDVGGRPYNEQFF. The rearrangement uses TRBV19 and TRBJ2-1; maybe TRBD2 (7 bases). The CDR3 length is 17 residues. The V gene lost 0 bases and the J gene lost 2 bases, with 14 bases spanning the gap. CDR1 is LNHDA and CDR2 is SQIVND in the germline V gene (reference sequence).

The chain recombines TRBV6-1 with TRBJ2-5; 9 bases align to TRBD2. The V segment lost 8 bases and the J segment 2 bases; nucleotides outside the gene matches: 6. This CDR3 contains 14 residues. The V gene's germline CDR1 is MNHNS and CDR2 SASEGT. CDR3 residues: CASGSLAGQETQYF. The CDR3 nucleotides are TGTGCCAGCGGGTCGCTAGCGGGACAAGAGACCCAGTACTTC.